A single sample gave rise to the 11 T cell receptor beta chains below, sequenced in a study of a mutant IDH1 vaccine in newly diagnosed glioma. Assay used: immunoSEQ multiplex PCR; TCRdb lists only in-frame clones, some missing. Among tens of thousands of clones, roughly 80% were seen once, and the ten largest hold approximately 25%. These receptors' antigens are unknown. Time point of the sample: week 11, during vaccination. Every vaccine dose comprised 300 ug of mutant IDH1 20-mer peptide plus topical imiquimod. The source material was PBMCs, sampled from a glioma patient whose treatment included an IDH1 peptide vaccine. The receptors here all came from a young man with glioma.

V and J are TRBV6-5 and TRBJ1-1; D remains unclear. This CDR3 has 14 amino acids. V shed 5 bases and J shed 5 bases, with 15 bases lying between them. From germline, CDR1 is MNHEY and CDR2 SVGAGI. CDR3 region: CASSETGRGTEAFF. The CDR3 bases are TGTGCCAGCAGTGAGACCGGCAGAGGGACTGAAGCTTTCTTT.

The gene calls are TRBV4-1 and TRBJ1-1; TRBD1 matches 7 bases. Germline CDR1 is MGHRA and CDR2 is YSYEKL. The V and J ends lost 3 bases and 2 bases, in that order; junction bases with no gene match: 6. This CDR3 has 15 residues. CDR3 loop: CASSHSRGFNTEAFF. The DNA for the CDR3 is TGCGCCAGCAGCCATTCCAGGGGGTTCAACACTGAAGCTTTCTTT.

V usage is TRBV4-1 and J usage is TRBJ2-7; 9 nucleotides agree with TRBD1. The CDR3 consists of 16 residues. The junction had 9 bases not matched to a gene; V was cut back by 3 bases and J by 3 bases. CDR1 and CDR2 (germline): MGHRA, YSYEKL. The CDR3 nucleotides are TGCGCCAGCAGCCACCCGGGCCGGGACAGGGACTACGAGCAGTACTTC. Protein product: CASSHPGRDRDYEQYF.

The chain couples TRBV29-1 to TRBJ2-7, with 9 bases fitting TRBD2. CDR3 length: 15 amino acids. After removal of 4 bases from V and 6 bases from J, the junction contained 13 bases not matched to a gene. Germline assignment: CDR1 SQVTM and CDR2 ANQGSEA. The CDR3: CSVVPPSGTRVEQYF. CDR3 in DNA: TGCAGCGTTGTCCCGCCTAGCGGGACGCGGGTCGAGCAGTACTTC.

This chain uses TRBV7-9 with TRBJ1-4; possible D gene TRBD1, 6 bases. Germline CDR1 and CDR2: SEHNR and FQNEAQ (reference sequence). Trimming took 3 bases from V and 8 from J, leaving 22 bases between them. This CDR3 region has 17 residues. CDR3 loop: CASSLPGSGGLREKLFF. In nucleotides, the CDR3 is TGTGCCAGCAGCTTGCCCGGCTCTGGGGGGCTAAGAGAAAAACTGTTTTTT.

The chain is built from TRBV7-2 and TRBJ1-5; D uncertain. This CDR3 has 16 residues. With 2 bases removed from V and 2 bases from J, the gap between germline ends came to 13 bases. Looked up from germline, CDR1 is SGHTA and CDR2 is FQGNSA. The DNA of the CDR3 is TGTGCCAGCAGCTTATATACGGGAATGGGCAATCAGCCCCAGCATTTT. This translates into CASSLYTGMGNQPQHF.

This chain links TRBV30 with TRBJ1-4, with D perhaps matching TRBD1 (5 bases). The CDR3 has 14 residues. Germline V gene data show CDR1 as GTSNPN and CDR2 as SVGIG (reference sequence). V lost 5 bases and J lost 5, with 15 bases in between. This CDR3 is CAWGWGYKNEKLFF. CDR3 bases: TGTGCCTGGGGATGGGGGTACAAGAATGAAAAACTGTTTTTT.

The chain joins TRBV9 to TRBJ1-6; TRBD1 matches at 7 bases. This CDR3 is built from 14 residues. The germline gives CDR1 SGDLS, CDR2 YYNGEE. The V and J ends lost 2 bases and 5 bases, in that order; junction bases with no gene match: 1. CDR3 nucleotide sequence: TGTGCCAGCAGCGTGACAGGGCATAATTCACCCCTCCACTTT. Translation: CASSVTGHNSPLHF.

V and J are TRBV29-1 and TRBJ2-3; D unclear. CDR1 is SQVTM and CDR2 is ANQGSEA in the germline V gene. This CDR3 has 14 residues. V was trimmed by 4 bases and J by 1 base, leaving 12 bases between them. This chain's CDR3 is CSVVGRERTDTQYF. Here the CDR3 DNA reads TGCAGCGTTGTAGGCAGAGAACGCACAGATACGCAGTATTTT.

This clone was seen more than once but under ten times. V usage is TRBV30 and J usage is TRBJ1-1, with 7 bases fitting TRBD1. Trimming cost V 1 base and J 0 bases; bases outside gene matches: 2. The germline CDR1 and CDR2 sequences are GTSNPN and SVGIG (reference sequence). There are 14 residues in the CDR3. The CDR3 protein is CAWSADRLNTEAFF. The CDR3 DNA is TGTGCCTGGAGTGCGGACAGGTTGAACACTGAAGCTTTCTTT.

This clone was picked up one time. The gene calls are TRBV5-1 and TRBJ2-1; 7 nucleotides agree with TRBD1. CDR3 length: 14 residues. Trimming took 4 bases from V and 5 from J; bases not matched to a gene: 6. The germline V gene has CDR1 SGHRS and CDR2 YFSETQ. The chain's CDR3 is CASSLRQGNNEQFF. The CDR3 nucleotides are TGCGCCAGCAGCCTAAGACAGGGAAACAATGAGCAGTTCTTC. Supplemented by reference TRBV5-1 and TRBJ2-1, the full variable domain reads KAGVTQTPRYLIKTRGQQVTLSCSPISGHRSVSWYQQTPGQGLQFLFEYFSETQRNKGNFPGRFSGRQFSNSRSEMNVSTLELGDSALYLCASSLRQGNNEQFFGPGTRLTVL.